The source of this T cell receptor (beta chain) is a study of blood T cell repertoires in COVID-19. Study-wide context: Collection of acute and convalescent COVID-19 samples took place in the United States, Italy and Spain. PBMCs, B-cell-depleted T cells, or T cells were the source of the cDNA or gDNA that made up the material.

The germline CDR1 and CDR2 sequences are LNHDA and SQIVND (reference sequence). With 3 bases clipped from V and 7 bases from J, the junction kept 7 bases outside the gene matches. The CDR3 runs 15 residues. Per the authors' pipeline: From reference gene primer amplification, estimates of nucleated cell counts were derived. Profiling relied on immunoSEQ multiplex PCR, and the TCRdb table lists in-frame clones only, not all of them. V, J and clone size derive from that table, while D and trimming were established from the DNA sequence. Among 130,000 to 150,000 clones listed, roughly 90% were seen once.

The sequenced sample was peripheral blood. The sequence was collected from a human donor in a cohort sampled during active COVID-19. The rearrangement joins TRBV19 to TRBJ1-4; 8 nucleotides agree with TRBD1. This CDR3 reads CASSILRTGSEKLFF. Here the CDR3 DNA reads TGTGCCAGTAGTATCCTCCGGACAGGGTCTGAAAAACTGTTTTTT.